This TCR beta chain was captured by sequencing in a study of early T cells in non-severe SARS-CoV-2 infection. This CDR3 comprises 15 residues. CDR1 is SEHNR, CDR2 FQNEAQ, per germline (reference sequence). V lost 4 bases and J lost 3, with 15 bases in between. TCRdb re-derived calls from the 5' RACE reads in MiXCR, one entry per CDR3 protein. The table records fewer than 75,000 distinct CDR3 sequences, roughly 18% of them present only once. This clonotype turned up a few times. V is TRBV7-9 and J is TRBJ1-1; D call uncertain. This specimen consisted of whole blood, obtained at baseline. The clonotype originates from an adult who was a healthcare worker with PCR-confirmed SARS-CoV-2 infection or an uninfected control (not recorded which). The CDR3, as DNA: TGTGCCAGCAGCTCTGACGAGCGGCCGTACACTGAAGCTTTCTTT. Translated: CASSSDERPYTEAFF.